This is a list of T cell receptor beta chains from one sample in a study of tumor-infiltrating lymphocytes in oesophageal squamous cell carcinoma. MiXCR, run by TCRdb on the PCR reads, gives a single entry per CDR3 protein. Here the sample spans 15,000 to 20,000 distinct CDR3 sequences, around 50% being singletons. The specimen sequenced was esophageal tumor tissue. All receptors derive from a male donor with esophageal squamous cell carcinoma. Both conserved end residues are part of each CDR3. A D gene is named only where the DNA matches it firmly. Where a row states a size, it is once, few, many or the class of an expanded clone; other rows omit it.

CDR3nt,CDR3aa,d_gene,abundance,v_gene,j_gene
TGTGCCACCAGTGCACTAGCGGGGAGGGGAGAGACCCAGTACTTC,CATSALAGRGETQYF,TRBD2,.,TRBV24-1,TRBJ2-5
TGTGCCAGCAGTCAGGGATTAGGTCAGCCCCAGCATTTT,CASSQGLGQPQHF,.,many,TRBV6-2/TRBV6-3,TRBJ1-5
TGTGCCAGCATAGGGGACAGCGACTACTATGGCTACACCTTC,CASIGDSDYYGYTF,TRBD1,.,TRBV7-4,TRBJ1-2
TGTGCCAGCAGTTTGGACGGGGCCTTAGCTGAGCAGTACTTC,CASSLDGALAEQYF,.,.,TRBV12-3/TRBV12-4,TRBJ2-7
TGTGCCAGCAGCTTAGCTCTTACAGGGAACTATGGCTACACCTTC,CASSLALTGNYGYTF,.,few,TRBV7-8,TRBJ1-2
TGTGCCAGCAGCCCCGGTGCGGGGACCTACAATGAGCAGTTCTTC,CASSPGAGTYNEQFF,.,once,TRBV12-3/TRBV12-4,TRBJ2-1
TGTGCCAGCACGGGCGGAGACTCCTACGAGCAGTTCTTC,CASTGGDSYEQFF,.,.,TRBV7-6,TRBJ2-1
TGTGCCAGCAGCCAAGGACAGGGGCGCGAGCAGTACTTC,CASSQGQGREQYF,TRBD1,many,TRBV7-6,TRBJ2-7
TGTGCCAGCAGCTTAAGGCCTAGCGGGGGGGTGGGCAATGAGCAGTACTTC,CASSLRPSGGVGNEQYF,TRBD2,.,TRBV7-3,TRBJ2-4
TGTGCCACCAGTGATACCACTACAGGGAGCTCCTACAATGAGCAGTTCTTC,CATSDTTTGSSYNEQFF,.,large,TRBV24-1,TRBJ2-1
TGTGCCAGCAGTTTCCCCCGGGCTCTTTCAAGCGGGGGCTACAATGAGCAGTTCTTC,CASSFPRALSSGGYNEQFF,TRBD2,many,TRBV28,TRBJ2-1
TGCGCCAGCGGGGCGGGAGGGGGGACCTACAATGAGCAGTACTTC,CASGAGGGTYNEQYF,TRBD2,many,TRBV5-4,TRBJ2-5
TGTGCCAGCAGTACCAGGGAGGAATACACTGAAGCTTTCTTT,CASSTREEYTEAFF,.,many,TRBV6-1,TRBJ1-1
TGTGCCAGCAGTTACAAGGGGGTGCTCACAGATACGCAGTATTTT,CASSYKGVLTDTQYF,.,few,TRBV6-6,TRBJ2-3
TGTGCCAGCAGCCCTATCGGCATAGGCCCCGTATTCTTC,CASSPIGIGPVFF,.,few,TRBV7-2,TRBJ2-1
TGTGCCACCAGTGATGGGACAGCCTACAATGAGCAGTACTTC,CATSDGTAYNEQYF,TRBD1,once,TRBV24-1,TRBJ2-7
TGTGCCAGCAGCTTAGGTAGGGGCCCCTACAATGAGCAGTTCTTC,CASSLGRGPYNEQFF,.,few,TRBV7-8,TRBJ2-1
TGTGCCAGCAGCTTAGGTCCGGGAAGCTCCTACGAGCAGTACTTC,CASSLGPGSSYEQYF,.,few,TRBV7-9,TRBJ2-7
TGTGCCAGCAGCCAAGTAACACAGGGTTTTTCCCAAGAGACCCAGTACTTC,CASSQVTQGFSQETQYF,.,few,TRBV3-1,TRBJ2-5
TGCGCCAGCAGCCCGCCAGTGGTTGGGGCCAACGTCCTGACTTTC,CASSPPVVGANVLTF,.,.,TRBV5-1,TRBJ2-6
TGTGCCAGCAGCTTTCGGCGGGGGAGTCAAGAGACCCAGTACTTC,CASSFRRGSQETQYF,TRBD2,few,TRBV7-9,TRBJ2-5
TGTGCCAGCAGTACAGGGATCTACAATGAGCAGTTCTTC,CASSTGIYNEQFF,.,few,TRBV12-3/TRBV12-4,TRBJ2-1
TGTGCCAGCAGTCGGGACAGTAGCTCCTACAATGAGCAGTTCTTC,CASSRDSSSYNEQFF,TRBD1,.,TRBV7-3,TRBJ2-1
TGCGCCAGCAGCCCGACAGGGGGTCTCCAAAACATTCAGTACTTC,CASSPTGGLQNIQYF,TRBD1,few,TRBV5-1,TRBJ2-4
TGTGCCAGCAGTTCCCGGACTAGCGGGAGCCATGAGCAGTTCTTC,CASSSRTSGSHEQFF,TRBD2,.,TRBV6-5,TRBJ2-1
TGTGCCAGCAGCTTTTTTCCCGAATCAGGGGGCTTGGACACAGATACGCAGTATTTT,CASSFFPESGGLDTDTQYF,TRBD1,once,TRBV11-2,TRBJ2-3
TGTGCCAGCAGCCGGACAGCTTCTGGGGCCAACGTCCTGACTTTC,CASSRTASGANVLTF,.,.,TRBV12-3/TRBV12-4,TRBJ2-6
TGTGCCAGCAGCCCGATGGGGGGGGTCCACGAGCAGTACTTC,CASSPMGGVHEQYF,TRBD2,many,TRBV7-3,TRBJ2-7
TGTGCCAGCAGTACCCCGGGACAGGGTTCGGCCTACGAGCAGTACTTC,CASSTPGQGSAYEQYF,TRBD1,.,TRBV6-6,TRBJ2-7
TGTGCCAGCAGCTTACGGAGCGGGCGCACAGATACGCAGTATTTT,CASSLRSGRTDTQYF,.,.,TRBV7-2,TRBJ2-3
TGTGCCAGCAGTACTCCGGGACAGAATACGCAGTATTTT,CASSTPGQNTQYF,TRBD1,.,TRBV6-1,TRBJ2-3
TGTGCCAGCAGCTTTGTGGCCGGGACTAGCGGGAGCTATGAGCAGTTCTTC,CASSFVAGTSGSYEQFF,TRBD2,.,TRBV7-2,TRBJ2-1
TGTGCCAGCAGCAAGGGACACTTAATCGAGGGGGAGCTGTTTTTT,CASSKGHLIEGELFF,.,many,TRBV3-1,TRBJ2-2
TGTGCCAGCAGAACGCAGGGCGGGGAGCTGTTTTTT,CASRTQGGELFF,.,medium-sized,TRBV12-3/TRBV12-4,TRBJ2-2
TGTGCCAGCAGTCCCCAAGGCCTCAATGAGCAGTTCTTC,CASSPQGLNEQFF,.,.,TRBV12-3/TRBV12-4,TRBJ2-1
TGTGCCAGCAGCCCGCATGGGGGGGTGTCTAATGAAAAACTGTTTTTT,CASSPHGGVSNEKLFF,.,.,TRBV7-9,TRBJ1-4
TGTGCCAGCAGCTCAACCGGGACTAGCGGGAGTTTTTTCGGCAATGAGCAGTTCTTC,CASSSTGTSGSFFGNEQFF,TRBD2,medium-sized,TRBV7-3,TRBJ2-1
TGTGCCAGCAGCTTGTCCGGGACGTTAGAGACCCAGTACTTC,CASSLSGTLETQYF,.,few,TRBV7-6,TRBJ2-5
TGTGCCAGCAGCTTAGGGGTGGATGAGCAGTTCTTC,CASSLGVDEQFF,.,.,TRBV7-6,TRBJ2-1
TGTGCCATCAGTGATACCGGGACTACTATACGTGAGCAGTACTTC,CAISDTGTTIREQYF,TRBD2,many,TRBV10-3,TRBJ2-5
TGTGCCAGCAGCCCAACGACAGGGTCGGGAACTTACAATGAGCAGTTCTTC,CASSPTTGSGTYNEQFF,TRBD1,once,TRBV7-6,TRBJ2-1
TGCGCCAGCAGCTCGTTACCTGCTTCCACTGAAGCTTTCTTT,CASSSLPASTEAFF,.,.,TRBV5-1,TRBJ1-1
TGTGCCAGCAGCTTACGGGCCCTCCAGGGAGGCAATGAGCAGTTCTTC,CASSLRALQGGNEQFF,.,.,TRBV7-3,TRBJ2-1
TGTGCCAGCAGCTTAGCTTTGGGACAGTCGCGAAAAGAGACCCAGTACTTC,CASSLALGQSRKETQYF,TRBD1,.,TRBV7-2,TRBJ2-5
TGCGCCAGCAGCTTACAGGGGTACCAAGAGACCCAGTACTTC,CASSLQGYQETQYF,TRBD1,.,TRBV5-1,TRBJ2-5
TGTGCCAGCGCTATAGGGGGGGAGAACACTGAAGCTTTCTTT,CASAIGGENTEAFF,.,.,TRBV11-3,TRBJ1-1
TGTGCCAGCACCCCTCCAGACAGGAGGTACCAAGAGACCCAGTACTTC,CASTPPDRRYQETQYF,.,.,TRBV28,TRBJ2-5
TGTGCCAGCAGCCAGGTTTGGAGCTCACGGTACAATGAGCAGTACTTC,CASSQVWSSRYNEQYF,.,.,TRBV7-2,TRBJ2-5
TGTGCCAGCAGCCAGACTAGCGGGCCCATGGATGAGCAGTTCTTC,CASSQTSGPMDEQFF,TRBD2,few,TRBV7-2,TRBJ2-1